These 27 T cell receptor beta chains came from one sample sequenced in a study of metastatic and nonmetastatic thyroid tumors. Treatment of any kind had been given to no patient before thyroid surgery. TCRdb re-called the PCR reads through MiXCR. The table records 50,000 to 60,000 clones, approximately 15% of them present only once. Sequenced sample: blood. The receptor source for this set is a female donor with papillary thyroid cancer or a benign thyroid nodule (not recorded which). Some clones in this sample may be carry-over from other donors' samples.

This clone was counted at least ten times. The V gene is TRBV20-1, the J gene TRBJ1-1; TRBD1 might be the D (5 bases). The CDR3 runs to 15 residues. Germline loops: CDR1 DFQATT, CDR2 SNEGSKA (reference sequence). V was pared by 5 bases and J by 0 bases, with 16 bases between. The CDR3 sequence: CSASSGRRLNTEAFF. CDR3 nucleotides: TGCAGTGCTTCGTCGGGACGGCGCTTGAACACTGAAGCTTTCTTT.

This clone was observed at least ten times. The chain combines TRBV28 with TRBJ2-2; D may match TRBD1 or TRBD2 (5 bases each). Germline V gene sequence: CDR1 MDHEN, CDR2 SYDVKM. This CDR3 is built from 15 residues. V lost 8 bases, J lost 6 bases, and 19 bases lay in between. CDR3 loop: CASGSRGQRPGELFF. For the CDR3, the DNA is TGTGCCAGCGGCTCCCGGGGCCAGAGGCCCGGGGAGCTGTTTTTT.

Details on this clone: This may stem from a read error, because a much larger clone lies one nucleotide away. Other DNA sequences of this sample code for an identical CDR3. The rearrangement links TRBV7-9 to TRBJ2-5, with TRBD1 as a possible D gene (5 bases). Deletions cut 5 bases from V and 2 bases from J, with 18 bases between. The CDR3 is made up of 16 amino acids. Germline V gene data show CDR1 as SEHNR and CDR2 as FQNEAQ (reference sequence). This CDR3 is CASSRAVGLGQETQYF. CDR3 DNA: TGTGCCAGCAGCCGGGCCGTGGGGCTGGGACAAGAGACCCAGTACTTC. The variable domain in full, completed from reference TRBV7-9 and TRBJ2-5, reads DTGVSQNPRHKITKRGQNVTFRCDPISEHNRLYWYRQTLGQGPEFLTYFQNEAQLEKSRLLSDRFSAERPKGSFSTLEIQRTEQGDSAMYLCASSRAVGLGQETQYFGPGTRLLVL.

The chain links TRBV27 to TRBJ2-7; tentative D call: TRBD2 (5 bases). The CDR3 contains 21 residues. The ends were cut back, 0 bases at V and 5 bases at J, with 32 bases in the middle. Germline CDR1 is MNHEY and CDR2 is SMNVEV (reference sequence). The CDR3 sequence is CASSLSMVVWQVSGMIHEQYF. The CDR3 region has the DNA TGTGCCAGCAGTTTATCAATGGTGGTGTGGCAGGTAAGCGGAATGATCCACGAGCAGTACTTC.

Ten or more counts support this clone. The chain couples TRBV4-2 to TRBJ2-3; no reliable D call. This CDR3 contains 15 residues. V was clipped by 0 bases and J by 4 bases, with 11 bases between them. Per germline, CDR1 LGHNA and CDR2 YNFKEQ. The chain's CDR3 is CASSQDMVEPDTQYF. The CDR3 DNA follows: TGTGCCAGCAGCCAAGATATGGTAGAACCAGATACGCAGTATTTT.

This clone showed up many times. This rearrangement joins TRBV19 to TRBJ1-1; D remains ambiguous. The germline V gene has CDR1 LNHDA and CDR2 SQIVND (reference sequence). With 7 bases removed from V and 7 bases from J, the gap between germline ends came to 22 bases. The CDR3 consists of 15 residues. The CDR3 region has the DNA TGTGCCAGTAAACGATCTGACTCGGTATACGGTGAAGCTTTCTTT. It encodes CASKRSDSVYGEAFF.

This clone was seen many times. The chain joins TRBV13 to TRBJ1-4; 9 bases agree with TRBD1. The CDR3 has 15 residues. Germline V CDR1 and CDR2: PRHDT, FYEKMQ (reference sequence). The V segment lost 0 bases and the J segment 5 bases; nucleotides outside the gene matches: 1. In DNA form, the CDR3 reads TGTGCCAGCAGCTTAGGGGACAGGGGAAATGAAAAACTGTTTTTT. It is translated as CASSLGDRGNEKLFF.

This clone has a handful of counts. V and J are TRBV20-1 and TRBJ2-2, with 8 nucleotides matching TRBD2. V dropped 0 bases and J dropped 9; count of bases not matched to a gene: 6. The CDR3 runs 14 residues. Germline loops: CDR1 DFQATT, CDR2 SNEGSKA (reference sequence). The CDR3 here is CSARDRGGKRELFF. The CDR3 DNA follows: TGCAGTGCTAGAGATCGGGGGGGGAAAAGGGAGCTGTTTTTT.

In the case of this clone: A junction boundary mismatches the germline segment, possibly from a read error. This rearrangement joins TRBV5-1 to TRBJ1-2; 9 nucleotides match TRBD1. Germline V CDR1 and CDR2: SGHRS, YFSETQ. CDR3 length: 12 residues. CDR3 coding DNA: TGCGCCATCAGCAGGGACAGGGCGGTCTACACCTTC. The encoded protein is CAISRDRAVYTF.

This clone came up a few times. The V call is TRBV10-3, the J call TRBJ2-1; the D gene is possibly TRBD2 (5 bases). V was clipped by 3 bases and J by 6 bases, with 15 bases between them. CDR3 length equals 15 residues. Looked up from germline, CDR1 is ENHRY and CDR2 is SYGVKD. Here the CDR3 DNA reads TGTGCCATCAGTGACTTCGGGTCGGGATCCAATGAGCAGTTCTTC. Residues: CAISDFGSGSNEQFF.

This clone was counted many times. In the same sample, other DNA sequences code for this CDR3. The CDR3 loop is CATSSGGGEQYF. The DNA of the CDR3 is TGTGCCACCAGTTCGGGAGGAGGAGAGCAGTACTTC. This chain connects TRBV24-1 to TRBJ2-7; TRBD2 matches at 7 bases. Losses at the gene ends were 6 bases for V and 7 bases for J; bases not matched to a gene: 5. Per germline, CDR1 KGHDR and CDR2 SFDVKD. The CDR3 spans 12 residues.

For this clone: A single base separates this from a much larger clone, so it may be a read error. This same CDR3 is encoded by further DNA sequences in the sample. The chain has TRBV7-8 and TRBJ2-7; maybe TRBD1 (5 bases). Germline CDR1 is SGHVS and CDR2 is FQNEAQ. With 3 bases removed from V and 4 bases from J, the gap between germline ends came to 13 bases. This CDR3 spans 14 amino acids. Written as DNA, the CDR3 is TGTGCCAGCAGCTTCGGTGGGGCCATGTACGAGCAGTACTTC. Encoded protein: CASSFGGAMYEQYF.

J is TRBJ2-7 and V is TRBV20-1; D perhaps matches TRBD2 (6 bases). The length of the CDR3 is 16 residues. With 2 bases removed from V and 3 bases from J, the gap between germline ends came to 20 bases. Germline V gene data show CDR1 as DFQATT and CDR2 as SNEGSKA (reference sequence). CDR3 residues: CSARPRETWSIYEQYF. CDR3 coding DNA: TGCAGTGCTAGACCACGGGAGACATGGTCGATCTACGAGCAGTACTTC.

This clone was counted at least ten times. The gene calls are TRBV4-1 and TRBJ1-1, with no clear D. This CDR3 is 15 amino acids long. Per the germline V gene, CDR1 is MGHRA and CDR2 is YSYEKL. The ends were cut back, 1 base at V and 5 bases at J, with 14 bases in the middle. CDR3 bases: TGCGCCAGCAGCCAAGCCAGCAGTGGGAGAACTGAAGCTTTCTTT. It translates to CASSQASSGRTEAFF.

The chain has TRBV5-1 and TRBJ2-2; tentatively, D is TRBD2 (5 bases). CDR1 and CDR2 from the germline V gene are SGHRS and YFSETQ. This CDR3 is 13 amino acids long. V dropped 0 bases and J dropped 7 bases, with 7 bases sitting between them. The CDR3 DNA is TGCGCCAGCAGCTTGGGTAGCGTCGGGGAGCTGTTTTTT. Protein product: CASSLGSVGELFF. The full variable domain, in which reference TRBV5-1 and TRBJ2-2 provide the parts outside the CDR3, is KAGVTQTPRYLIKTRGQQVTLSCSPISGHRSVSWYQQTPGQGLQFLFEYFSETQRNKGNFPGRFSGRQFSNSRSEMNVSTLELGDSALYLCASSLGSVGELFFGEGSRLTVL.

This clone was seen at least ten times. The rearrangement joins TRBV28 to TRBJ1-3, with 7 bases that match TRBD1. V trimming: 9 bases; J trimming: 4 bases; junction bases outside the gene matches: 9. The CDR3 runs 14 residues. Germline CDR1 MDHEN, CDR2 SYDVKM. The CDR3 sequence is CASTSGQLGNTIYF. CDR3 coding DNA: TGTGCCAGTACCTCGGGACAGTTAGGAAACACCATATATTTT. Full variable domain (missing parts from reference TRBV28 and TRBJ1-3): DVKVTQSSRYLVKRTGEKVFLECVQDMDHENMFWYRQDPGLGLRLIYFSYDVKMKEKGDIPEGYSVSREKKERFSLILESASTNQTSMYLCASTSGQLGNTIYFGEGSWLTVV.

The chain uses TRBV20-1 and TRBJ2-7; 11 bases fit TRBD2. CDR1 and CDR2 (germline): DFQATT, SNEGSKA (reference sequence). The CDR3 is 16 amino acids. V shed 0 bases, J shed 2 bases, and the junction held 6 bases outside the gene matches. The DNA for the CDR3 is TGCAGTGCTAGAGATCGGGGACTAGCGGATCCCTACGAGCAGTACTTC. Protein: CSARDRGLADPYEQYF.

This clone has ten or more counts. This sequence joins TRBV6-1 and TRBJ2-7; D unresolved. CDR3 length: 16 amino acids. Per the germline V gene, CDR1 is MNHNS and CDR2 is SASEGT. Trimming cost V 8 bases and J 1 base, with 21 bases left between them. The CDR3 DNA is TGTGCCAGCGGATATCGCTTATCTAGTCAATCCTACGAGCAGTACTTC. As protein: CASGYRLSSQSYEQYF.

This clone came up a few times. Given a much more abundant clone one base away, this may be a read error. The chain uses TRBV29-1 and TRBJ2-1; 9 bases fit TRBD1. The CDR3 consists of 13 residues. After removal of 8 bases from V and 7 bases from J, the junction contained 9 bases not matched to a gene. Looked up from germline, CDR1 is SQVTM and CDR2 is ANQGSEA. CDR3: CSSNRGRGNEQFF. CDR3 nucleotides: TGCAGCTCCAACAGGGGGCGCGGTAATGAGCAGTTCTTC.

This clone has a count of ten or more. The gene calls are TRBV19 and TRBJ1-5; D not certain. This CDR3 is 13 amino acids long. V dropped 7 bases and J dropped 5 bases, with 12 bases sitting between them. Germline assignment: CDR1 LNHDA and CDR2 SQIVND (reference sequence). The CDR3: CASKGGGYQPQHF. As DNA, the CDR3 is TGTGCCAGTAAGGGCGGAGGGTATCAGCCCCAGCATTTT.

At least ten counts were recorded for this clone. The V call is TRBV7-9, the J call TRBJ2-7, with 10 bases identical to TRBD2. The CDR3 is made up of 15 amino acids. CDR1 is SEHNR and CDR2 is FQNEAQ in the germline V gene (reference sequence). The V and J ends lost 4 bases and 9 bases, in that order; junction bases with no gene match: 12. The CDR3 coding sequence is TGTGCCAGCAGCTCAAGCGGGAGGGCCCTCCCCGGGCAGTACTTC. Translating it yields CASSSSGRALPGQYF.

The V call is TRBV11-2, the J call TRBJ2-3; 12 nucleotides align to TRBD2. This CDR3 is built from 17 residues. Germline V gives CDR1 SGHAT, CDR2 FQNNGV. Trimming at V came to 2 bases and at J to 5 bases, leaving 8 bases not matched to a gene. The CDR3 region has the DNA TGTGCCAGCAGCTTACTAGCGGGAGGGGGTAGGGGAGATACGCAGTATTTT. The encoded protein is CASSLLAGGGRGDTQYF.

This clone was detected a few times. A read error may explain this, as a much larger clone is one base away. The chain combines TRBV11-1 with TRBJ1-1, with 8 nucleotides matching TRBD1. Germline V gene data show CDR1 as SGHAT and CDR2 as FQDESV (reference sequence). J gave up 3 bases and V 0 bases, and 18 bases lay outside the gene matches. The CDR3 has 20 residues. The CDR3 is CASSLAPRGLLFTMDTEAFF. CDR3 bases: TGTGCCAGCAGCTTAGCCCCCAGGGGGCTATTGTTTACCATGGACACTGAAGCTTTCTTT.

In its sample, this clone ranks as medium-sized. The chain uses TRBV6-2 or TRBV6-3 and TRBJ2-7; D gene unclear. The CDR3 length is 12 residues. The ends were cut back, 6 bases at V and 3 bases at J, with 9 bases in the middle. Germline V CDR1 and CDR2: MNHEY, SVGEGT. The CDR3 protein is CASRHQNYEQYF. In DNA form, the CDR3 reads TGTGCCAGCAGGCACCAAAACTACGAGCAGTACTTC.

This clone was seen ten or more times. The CDR3 loop is CATAPPGLAGDEQFF. As DNA, the CDR3 is TGTGCCACAGCACCCCCGGGACTAGCGGGAGATGAGCAGTTCTTC. The J gene is TRBJ2-1, the V gene TRBV7-8; 14 bases are a match to TRBD2. V shed 10 bases, J shed 8 bases, and the junction held 10 bases outside the gene matches. The germline V gene encodes CDR1 SGHVS and CDR2 FQNEAQ. The CDR3 has 15 residues.

This clone was counted ten times or more. CDR3 sequence: CATRAREAGEQFF. CDR3 nucleotides: TGTGCCACCAGGGCCAGAGAAGCAGGTGAGCAGTTCTTC. The V and J genes are TRBV27 and TRBJ2-1; perhaps TRBD1 as D (5 bases). The V gene lost 10 bases and the J gene lost 9 bases, with 19 bases spanning the gap. Per germline, CDR1 MNHEY and CDR2 SMNVEV (reference sequence). The CDR3 extends over 13 amino acids.

The chain employs TRBV7-2 and TRBJ2-7; D is uncertain. CDR3 length equals 12 residues. Trimming removed 5 bases from V and 3 bases from J, with 8 bases in between. Per the germline V gene, CDR1 is SGHTA and CDR2 is FQGNSA. The CDR3 here is CASSLRNYEQYF. CDR3 DNA: TGTGCCAGCAGCCTACGGAACTACGAGCAGTACTTC. Based on the CDR3 plus reference TRBV7-2 and TRBJ2-7, the full variable domain is GAGVSQSPSNKVTEKGKDVELRCDPISGHTALYWYRQSLGQGLEFLIYFQGNSAPDKSGLPSDRFSAERTGGSVSTLTIQRTQQEDSAVYLCASSLRNYEQYFGPGTRLTVT.